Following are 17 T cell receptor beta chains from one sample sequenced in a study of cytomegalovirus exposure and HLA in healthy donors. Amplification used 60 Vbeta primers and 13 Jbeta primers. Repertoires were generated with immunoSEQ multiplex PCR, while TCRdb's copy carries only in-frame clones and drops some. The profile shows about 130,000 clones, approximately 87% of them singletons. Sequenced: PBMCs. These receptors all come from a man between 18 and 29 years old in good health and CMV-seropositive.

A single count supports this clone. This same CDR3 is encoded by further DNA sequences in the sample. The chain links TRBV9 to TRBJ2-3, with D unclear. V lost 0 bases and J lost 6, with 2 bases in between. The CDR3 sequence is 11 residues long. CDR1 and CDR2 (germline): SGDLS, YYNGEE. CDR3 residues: CASSVADTQYF. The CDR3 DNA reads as TGTGCCAGCAGCGTAGCGGATACGCAGTATTTT.

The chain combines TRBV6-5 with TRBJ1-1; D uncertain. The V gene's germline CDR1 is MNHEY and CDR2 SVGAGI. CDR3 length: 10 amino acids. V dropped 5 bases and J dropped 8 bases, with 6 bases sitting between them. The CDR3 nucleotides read TGTGCCAGCAGTCAAACAGAAGCTTTCTTT. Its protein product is CASSQTEAFF.

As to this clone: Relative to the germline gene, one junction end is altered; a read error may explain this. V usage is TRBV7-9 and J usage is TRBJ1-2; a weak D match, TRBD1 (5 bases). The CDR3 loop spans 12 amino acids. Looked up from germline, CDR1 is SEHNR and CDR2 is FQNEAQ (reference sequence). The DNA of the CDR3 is TGTTCCAGCACCCCGGGGGGCTATGGCTACACCTTC. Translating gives CSSTPGGYGYTF.

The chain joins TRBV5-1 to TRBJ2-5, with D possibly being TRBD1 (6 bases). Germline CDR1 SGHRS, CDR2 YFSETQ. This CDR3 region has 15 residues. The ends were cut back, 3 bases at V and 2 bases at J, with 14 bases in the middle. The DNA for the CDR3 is TGCGCCAGCAGCTACTTCCAGGGGAATCAAGAGACCCAGTACTTC. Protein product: CASSYFQGNQETQYF.

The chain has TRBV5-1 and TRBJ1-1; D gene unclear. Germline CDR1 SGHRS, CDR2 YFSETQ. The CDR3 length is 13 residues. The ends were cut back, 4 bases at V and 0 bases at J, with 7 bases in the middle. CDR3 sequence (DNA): TGCGCCAGCAGCGGAGGTATGAACACTGAAGCTTTCTTT. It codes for CASSGGMNTEAFF.

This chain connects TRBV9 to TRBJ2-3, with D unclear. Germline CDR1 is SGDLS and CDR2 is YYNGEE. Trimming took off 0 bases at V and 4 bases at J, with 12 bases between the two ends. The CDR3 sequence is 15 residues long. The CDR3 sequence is CASSVASNPSDTQYF. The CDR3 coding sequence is TGTGCCAGCAGCGTAGCCTCTAATCCCTCAGATACGCAGTATTTT.

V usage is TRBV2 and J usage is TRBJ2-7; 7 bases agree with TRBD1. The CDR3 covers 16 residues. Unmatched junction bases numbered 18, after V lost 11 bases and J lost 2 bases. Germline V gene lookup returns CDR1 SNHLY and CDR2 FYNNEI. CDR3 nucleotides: TGTGCCGTCCGAGGGGACAGCGAAAAATTCACCTACGAGCAGTACTTC. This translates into CAVRGDSEKFTYEQYF.

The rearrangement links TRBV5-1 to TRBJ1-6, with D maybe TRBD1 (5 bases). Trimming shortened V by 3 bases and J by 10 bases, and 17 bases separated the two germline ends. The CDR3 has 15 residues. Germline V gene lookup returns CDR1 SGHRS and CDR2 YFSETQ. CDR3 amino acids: CASSSLGARDSPLHF. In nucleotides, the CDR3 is TGCGCCAGCAGCTCCCTCGGGGCGCGGGACTCACCCCTCCACTTT.

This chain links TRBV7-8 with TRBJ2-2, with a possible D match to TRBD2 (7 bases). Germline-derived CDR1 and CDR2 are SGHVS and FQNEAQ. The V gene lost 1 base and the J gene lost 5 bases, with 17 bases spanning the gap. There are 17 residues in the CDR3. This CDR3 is CASSLGVGGPRTGELFF. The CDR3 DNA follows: TGTGCCAGCAGCTTAGGGGTGGGGGGGCCGCGGACCGGGGAGCTGTTTTTT.

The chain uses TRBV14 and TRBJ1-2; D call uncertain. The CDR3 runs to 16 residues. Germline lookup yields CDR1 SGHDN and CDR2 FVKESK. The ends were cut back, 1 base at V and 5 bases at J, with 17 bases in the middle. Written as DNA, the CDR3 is TGTGCCAGCAGCCAAGTTCCGGGGATCGAAAAGTATGGCTACACCTTC. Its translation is CASSQVPGIEKYGYTF.

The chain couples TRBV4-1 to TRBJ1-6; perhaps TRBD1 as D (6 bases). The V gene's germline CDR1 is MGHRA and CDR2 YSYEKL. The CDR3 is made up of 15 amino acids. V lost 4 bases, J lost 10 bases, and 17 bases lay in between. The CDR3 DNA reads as TGCGCCAGCAGCCGCGAGGGGGGGGAAGGATCACCCCTCCACTTT. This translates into CASSREGGEGSPLHF.

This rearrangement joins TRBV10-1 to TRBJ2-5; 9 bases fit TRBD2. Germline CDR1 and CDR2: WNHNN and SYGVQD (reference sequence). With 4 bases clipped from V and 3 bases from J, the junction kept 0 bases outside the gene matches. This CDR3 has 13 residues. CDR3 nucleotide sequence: TGCGCCAGCAGTGTAGCGGGGGAAGAGACCCAGTACTTC. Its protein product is CASSVAGEETQYF.

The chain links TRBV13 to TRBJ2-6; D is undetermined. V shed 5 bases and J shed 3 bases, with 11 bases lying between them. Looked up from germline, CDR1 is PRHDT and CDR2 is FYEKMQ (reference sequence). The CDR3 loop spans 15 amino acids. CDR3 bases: TGTGCCAGCAGCCTACTGTCGGTTGGGGCCAACGTCCTGACTTTC. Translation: CASSLLSVGANVLTF.

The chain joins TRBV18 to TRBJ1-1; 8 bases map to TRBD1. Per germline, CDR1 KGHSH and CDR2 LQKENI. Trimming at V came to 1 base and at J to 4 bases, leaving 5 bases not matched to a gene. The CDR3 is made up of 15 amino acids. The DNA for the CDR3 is TGTGCCAGCTCACCACAACAGGGGGGGGGCACTGAAGCTTTCTTT. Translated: CASSPQQGGGTEAFF.

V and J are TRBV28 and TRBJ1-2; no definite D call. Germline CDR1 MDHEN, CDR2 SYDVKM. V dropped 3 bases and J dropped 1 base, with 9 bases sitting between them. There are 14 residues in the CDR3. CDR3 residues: CASSLGVGNYGYTF. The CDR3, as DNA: TGTGCCAGCAGTTTGGGCGTCGGTAACTATGGCTACACCTTC.

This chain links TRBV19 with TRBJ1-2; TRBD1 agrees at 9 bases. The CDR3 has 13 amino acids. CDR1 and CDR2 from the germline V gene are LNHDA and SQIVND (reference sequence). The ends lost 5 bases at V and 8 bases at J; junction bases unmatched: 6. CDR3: CASSPTGGHGYTF. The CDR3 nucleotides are TGTGCCAGTAGTCCGACAGGGGGACACGGCTACACCTTC.

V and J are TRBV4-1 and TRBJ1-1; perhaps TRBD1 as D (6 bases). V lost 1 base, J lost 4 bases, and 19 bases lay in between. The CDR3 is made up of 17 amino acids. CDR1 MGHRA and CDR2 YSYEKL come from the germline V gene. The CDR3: CASSQVSRGGGITEAFF. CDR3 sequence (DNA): TGCGCCAGCAGCCAAGTATCGAGAGGGGGTGGTATCACTGAAGCTTTCTTT.